One sample yielded the 12 T cell receptor beta chains listed below, sequenced in a study of shared clonotypes between healthy human individuals. Produced via immunoSEQ multiplex PCR; TCRdb's table is partial and in-frame only. The data hold 110,000 or so clones, with around 73% observed a single time. Specimen: memory CD8+ T cells sorted from blood. Subset defined: CD45RO+ cells pooled with CCR7-negative TemRA cells. These receptors came from a woman aged 25 to 39 in good health.

This clone showed up just a few times. The chain combines TRBV7-9 with TRBJ2-2, with a weak D call TRBD1 (5 bases). V dropped 6 bases and J dropped 4 bases, with 21 bases sitting between them. Per the germline V gene, CDR1 is SEHNR and CDR2 is FQNEAQ (reference sequence). The CDR3 runs to 17 residues. This CDR3 is CASRDSAWGLGTGELFF. The DNA of the CDR3 is TGTGCCAGCAGAGACAGTGCGTGGGGATTGGGCACCGGGGAGCTGTTTTTT.

The V gene is TRBV29-1, the J gene TRBJ2-4; D possibly matches TRBD1 or TRBD2 (5 bases each). From germline, CDR1 is SQVTM and CDR2 ANQGSEA. V gave up 6 bases and J gave up 0 bases, with 18 bases separating them. This CDR3 region has 16 residues. CDR3: CSVPVPGPKAKNIQYF. The CDR3 DNA is TGCAGCGTCCCCGTACCGGGACCTAAAGCCAAAAACATTCAGTACTTC.

This clone showed up just a few times. This chain joins TRBV27 and TRBJ2-3, with 14 bases aligning to TRBD2. The V gene end was trimmed by 0 bases and the J gene end by 4 bases; junction bases not matched to a gene: 9. Germline V CDR1 and CDR2: MNHEY, SMNVEV (reference sequence). CDR3 length: 19 amino acids. The CDR3 loop is CASSLSTTGTSGRPDTQYF. CDR3 DNA: TGTGCCAGCAGTTTATCCACCACCGGGACTAGCGGGAGACCAGATACGCAGTATTTT.

This clone was found many times. Other DNA sequences within the sample encode an identical CDR3. The rearrangement joins TRBV27 to TRBJ2-7, with 7 nucleotides matching TRBD2. The V gene's germline CDR1 is MNHEY and CDR2 SMNVEV (reference sequence). The CDR3 extends over 14 amino acids. V gave up 5 bases and J gave up 2 bases; unmatched junction bases: 6. The CDR3 loop reads CASSLTGTTYEQYF. The CDR3 nucleotides read TGTGCCAGCAGTCTCACCGGGACTACCTACGAGCAGTACTTC.

The V and J genes are TRBV5-1 and TRBJ1-1; D possibly corresponds to TRBD1 (5 bases). With 6 bases removed from V and 7 bases from J, the gap between germline ends came to 19 bases. The V gene's germline CDR1 is SGHRS and CDR2 YFSETQ. The CDR3 is 14 amino acids. This chain's CDR3 is CASMGEIASGEAFF. The DNA of the CDR3 is TGCGCCAGCATGGGGGAAATAGCTTCCGGTGAAGCTTTCTTT.

In its sample, this clone was seen once. V usage is TRBV5-6 and J usage is TRBJ1-3; possible D gene TRBD1, 5 bases. CDR3 length: 14 amino acids. Trimming pared 0 bases from V and 6 bases from J, leaving 10 bases between. In germline, CDR1 is SGHDT, CDR2 YYEEEE. CDR3 in DNA: TGTGCCAGCAGCTTGGGGGCAGGGAAAAACACCATATATTTT. Protein: CASSLGAGKNTIYF. Looking up the rest from reference TRBV5-6 and TRBJ1-3 gives the full variable domain: DAGVTQSPTHLIKTRGQQVTLRCSPKSGHDTVSWYQQALGQGPQFIFQYYEEEERQRGNFPDRFSGHQFPNYSSELNVNALLLGDSALYLCASSLGAGKNTIYFGEGSWLTVV.

The chain carries TRBV28 and TRBJ1-2; the D gene is possibly TRBD1 (6 bases). Germline V gives CDR1 MDHEN, CDR2 SYDVKM. The CDR3 has 18 amino acids. Trimming took 2 bases from V and 1 from J, leaving 20 bases between them. CDR3 sequence reads: CASSLASIRGQLNYGYTF. In DNA, the CDR3 is TGTGCCAGCAGTTTAGCGTCAATTCGAGGACAGCTTAACTATGGCTACACCTTC.

This clone occurred once. The gene calls are TRBV27 and TRBJ2-3, with a weak D call TRBD2 (5 bases). Trimming took off 0 bases at V and 6 bases at J, with 10 bases between the two ends. The CDR3 has 14 residues. Germline values: CDR1 MNHEY, CDR2 SMNVEV (reference sequence). The CDR3 nucleotides read TGTGCCAGCAGTTTATCGGCAACTAGGGATACGCAGTATTTT. Translated, it gives CASSLSATRDTQYF.

This chain joins TRBV6-4 and TRBJ1-2, with 8 nucleotides matching TRBD1. There are 16 residues in the CDR3. With 3 bases clipped from V and 7 bases from J, the junction kept 13 bases outside the gene matches. Germline V gene lookup returns CDR1 MRHNA and CDR2 SNTAGT. In nucleotides, the CDR3 is TGTGCCAGCAGTGATAGCGGCGGGGCAGGGGGCTTTGGCTACACCTTC. Amino acid sequence: CASSDSGGAGGFGYTF.

This clone was detected only a few times. This chain connects TRBV15 to TRBJ1-1; D not certain. Germline lookup yields CDR1 LNHNV and CDR2 YYDKDF (reference sequence). This CDR3 region has 14 residues. Trimming removed 1 base at V and 1 base at J, with 7 bases between. CDR3 loop: CATSRGRENTEAFF. The DNA for the CDR3 is TGTGCCACCAGCAGAGGCAGAGAGAACACTGAAGCTTTCTTT.

V usage is TRBV28 and J usage is TRBJ2-7; D gene unclear. The germline gives CDR1 MDHEN, CDR2 SYDVKM. The CDR3 extends over 11 amino acids. V was trimmed by 3 bases and J by 3 bases, leaving 3 bases between them. For the CDR3, the DNA is TGTGCCAGCAGTTTGATCTACGAGCAGTACTTC. Translation: CASSLIYEQYF.

The rearrangement joins TRBV5-4 to TRBJ2-5, with TRBD1 matching over 7 bases. V was clipped by 4 bases and J by 1 base; unmatched bases: 1. The CDR3 is 13 residues long. Per germline, CDR1 SGHNT and CDR2 YYREEE (reference sequence). The CDR3 coding sequence is TGTGCCAGCAGCGGGACAGTCCAAGAGACCCAGTACTTC. This gives the protein CASSGTVQETQYF.